These 16 T cell receptor beta chains originate from one sample sequenced in a study of OX40 agonist ivuxolimab in advanced cancers. The method was immunoSEQ multiplex PCR; TCRdb's version includes in-frame clones alone and lacks a portion of them. The sample holds 60,000 to 80,000 clones; more than 65% are singletons and the top ten take 9.5% to 13%. The sequenced sample was CD4+ or CD8+ T cells sorted from blood, obtained in a trial of the OX40 agonist ivuxolimab. These receptors were collected from an adult with an advanced solid tumor such as melanoma, head and neck, liver or kidney cancer.

The chain combines TRBV9 with TRBJ2-2; D possibly corresponds to TRBD1 (9 bases). CDR1 is SGDLS and CDR2 is YYNGEE in the germline V gene. The CDR3 has 18 amino acids. The ends were cut back, 3 bases at V and 3 bases at J, with 21 bases in the middle. CDR3 in amino acids: CASSGRAGGQGDTGELFF. The CDR3 DNA sequence: TGTGCCAGCAGCGGTAGGGCGGGGGGACAGGGCGACACCGGGGAGCTGTTTTTT.

The gene calls are TRBV2 and TRBJ1-4; 8 nucleotides match TRBD1. Germline V gene lookup returns CDR1 SNHLY and CDR2 FYNNEI. Losses at the gene ends were 5 bases for V and 0 bases for J; bases not matched to a gene: 17. The CDR3 spans 20 residues. CDR3 coding DNA: TGTGCCAGCAGTAAGAAGAATAAAAGGACAGGGCTCACAACTAATGAAAAACTGTTTTTT. Translation gives CASSKKNKRTGLTTNEKLFF.

This chain links TRBV2 with TRBJ2-2; 8 positions match TRBD1. V shed 5 bases and J 7 bases; nucleotides not matched to a gene: 3. Looked up from germline, CDR1 is SNHLY and CDR2 is FYNNEI. CDR3 size: 13 residues. The CDR3 is CASSRQGFGELFF. The CDR3 nucleotides are TGTGCCAGCAGTAGACAGGGGTTCGGGGAGCTGTTTTTT. The complete variable domain, with remaining parts taken from reference TRBV2 and TRBJ2-2, reads EPEVTQTPSHQVTQMGQEVILRCVPISNHLYFYWYRQILGQKVEFLVSFYNNEISEKSEIFDDQFSVERPDGSNFTLKIRSTKLEDSAMYFCASSRQGFGELFFGEGSRLTVL.

V and J are TRBV4-3 and TRBJ1-2; D is perhaps TRBD1 (5 bases). CDR3 length: 15 residues. V was clipped by 0 bases and J by 8 bases, with 16 bases between them. Germline values: CDR1 LGHNA, CDR2 YSLEER. Here the CDR3 reads CASSQEPAQGSGYTF. CDR3 nucleotide sequence: TGCGCCAGCAGCCAAGAGCCGGCGCAGGGCAGCGGCTACACCTTC.

As regards this clone: The junction shows a germline mismatch at one end, possibly a read error. The chain is built from TRBV7-7 and TRBJ2-3; D is perhaps TRBD2 (5 bases). The length of the CDR3 is 16 residues. CDR1 SSHAT and CDR2 FNYEAQ come from the germline V gene (reference sequence). CDR3: CASSQELGLGKGTQYF. CDR3 nucleotides: TGTGCTAGCAGCCAAGAACTAGGCCTGGGGAAAGGTACGCAGTATTTT.

The chain recombines TRBV4-1 with TRBJ1-5; the D is unclear. The CDR3 totals 15 residues. Germline CDR1 MGHRA, CDR2 YSYEKL. V was shortened by 0 bases and J by 7 bases, with 13 bases between the two germline ends. This CDR3 reads CASSQEAVKGQPQHF. The CDR3 DNA reads TGCGCCAGCAGCCAAGAAGCGGTAAAGGGCCAGCCCCAGCATTTT.

This clone was found a few times. The sample holds other DNA sequences that translate to the same CDR3. The genes are TRBV27 and TRBJ2-1; the match to TRBD1 covers 8 bases. Germline values: CDR1 MNHEY, CDR2 SMNVEV (reference sequence). The CDR3 loop spans 13 amino acids. V trimming: 3 bases; J trimming: 10 bases; junction bases outside the gene matches: 5. The CDR3 sequence: CASSFGQGLEQFF. DNA of the CDR3: TGTGCCAGCAGTTTCGGACAGGGTTTAGAGCAGTTCTTC.

This clone showed up just a few times. This chain uses TRBV9 with TRBJ2-1; 9 bases fit TRBD2. Germline CDR1 reads SGDLS; CDR2 reads YYNGEE. The V gene end was trimmed by 0 bases and the J gene end by 9 bases; junction bases not matched to a gene: 10. This CDR3 is built from 16 residues. DNA of the CDR3: TGTGCCAGCAGCGTAGGGGAGGCGGGAGGGCCTGGTGAGCAGTTCTTC. Amino acids: CASSVGEAGGPGEQFF.

The chain links TRBV6-6 to TRBJ1-1; D gene ambiguous. Germline CDR1 reads MNHNY; CDR2 reads SVGAGI (reference sequence). V was trimmed by 10 bases and J by 5 bases, leaving 11 bases between them. This CDR3 has 11 residues. The CDR3 reads CATVRGTEAFF. The CDR3 DNA reads TGTGCCACCGTAAGAGGGACTGAAGCTTTCTTT.

The chain links TRBV5-1 to TRBJ2-5; TRBD1 agrees at 11 bases. The CDR3 is 15 amino acids. The J segment lost 4 bases and the V segment lost 4 bases, leaving 6 bases of the junction unmatched. Germline CDR1 SGHRS, CDR2 YFSETQ. The CDR3 bases are TGCGCCAGCAGCCCCCGGGACAGGGGGGGAGAGACCCAGTACTTC. The encoded protein is CASSPRDRGGETQYF.

This clone was recorded a few times. The chain combines TRBV5-8 with TRBJ2-1, with D perhaps TRBD1 or TRBD2 (5 bases each). CDR3 length: 15 amino acids. V lost 0 bases and J lost 0, with 7 bases in between. From germline, CDR1 is SGHTS and CDR2 YDEGEE. CDR3 DNA: TGTGCCAGCAGCTTGGGAGGGGACTCCTACAATGAGCAGTTCTTC. Its protein product is CASSLGGDSYNEQFF.

This chain links TRBV6-5 with TRBJ1-2, with 7 bases aligning to TRBD1. The V gene's germline CDR1 is MNHEY and CDR2 SVGAGI. The CDR3 spans 13 residues. V was pared by 7 bases and J by 2 bases, with 4 bases of the junction left unmatched. The CDR3 coding sequence is TGTGCCAGCACTTGGGGACAGAACTATGGCTACACCTTC. Translation: CASTWGQNYGYTF.

The chain joins TRBV7-3 to TRBJ2-7, with 7 bases fitting TRBD1. Germline V gives CDR1 SGHTA, CDR2 FQGTGA. The ends lost 3 bases at V and 0 bases at J; junction bases unmatched: 2. The CDR3 extends over 14 amino acids. The CDR3 reads CASSLGTASYEQYF. The DNA for the CDR3 is TGTGCCAGCAGCTTGGGGACAGCCTCCTACGAGCAGTACTTC.

The rearrangement joins TRBV19 to TRBJ1-4, with 8 nucleotides matching TRBD1. This CDR3 contains 13 residues. With V trimmed by 8 bases and J by 7 bases, 6 bases remained unmatched. Germline V gene sequence: CDR1 LNHDA, CDR2 SQIVND (reference sequence). The CDR3 sequence: CASSQGATEKLFF. The CDR3 region has the DNA TGTGCCAGTTCTCAGGGGGCAACTGAAAAACTGTTTTTT.

V and J are TRBV11-2 and TRBJ2-1; D call uncertain. This CDR3 region has 11 residues. The germline CDR1 and CDR2 sequences are SGHAT and FQNNGV. V was clipped by 7 bases and J by 8 bases, with 9 bases between them. The CDR3 sequence: CASTPGDEQFF. CDR3 nucleotides: TGTGCCAGCACCCCGGGCGATGAGCAGTTCTTC.

The rearrangement links TRBV7-9 to TRBJ2-7, with 8 bases matching TRBD2. CDR3 size: 15 residues. J was trimmed by 3 bases and V by 5 bases; bases with no gene match: 9. CDR1 SEHNR and CDR2 FQNEAQ come from the germline V gene (reference sequence). CDR3 loop: CASSGRAGVGYEQYF. Written as DNA, the CDR3 is TGTGCCAGCAGCGGACGAGCGGGGGTCGGCTACGAGCAGTACTTC.